This T cell receptor (beta chain) was profiled in a study of CD8+ T cells in alopecia areata. Germline assignment: CDR1 MNHEY and CDR2 SMNVEV (reference sequence). V was cut by 5 bases and J by 9 bases, with 16 bases left in between. The CDR3 extends over 13 amino acids. It was cDNA, reverse transcribed from extracted RNA, that served as the sequencing template. Clones were read by immunoSEQ multiplex PCR, and TCRdb kept only the in-frame ones, dropping some. The data hold about 210,000 clones, with 50% to 60% observed a single time. Regarding this clone: Its antigen remains unknown.

Overall study results and limits: Lesional scalp exceeded normal scalp in clonality, especially in alopecia totalis/universalis. Given one nonresponder, whether baseline CD8+ expansion relates to response remains uncertain. Mice showed clearer TCR sharing than patients did, a gap that was possibly HLA-related.

Treatment meaning: oral pan-JAK inhibitor, 5-10 mg twice daily. The chain combines TRBV27 with TRBJ1-1, with a tentative D call TRBD1 (5 bases). The input for sequencing was CD4+ T cells sorted from blood, taken at week 4, from a patient treated with tofacitinib. The TCR sequence derives from a human donor with alopecia areata. The CDR3 spells CASSPTGGNKAFF. In nucleotides, the CDR3 is TGTGCCAGCAGTCCAACAGGTGGGAATAAAGCTTTCTTT.